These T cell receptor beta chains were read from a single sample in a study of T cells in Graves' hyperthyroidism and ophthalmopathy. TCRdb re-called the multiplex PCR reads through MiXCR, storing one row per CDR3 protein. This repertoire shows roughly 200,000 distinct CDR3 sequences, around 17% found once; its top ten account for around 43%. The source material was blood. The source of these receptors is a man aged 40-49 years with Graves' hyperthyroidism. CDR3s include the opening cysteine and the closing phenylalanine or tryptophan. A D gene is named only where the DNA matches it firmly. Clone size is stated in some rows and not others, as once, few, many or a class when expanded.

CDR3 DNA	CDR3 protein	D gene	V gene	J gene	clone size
TGTGCCAGCAGTCAGGACAGCCCCCTCTCTGGGGCCAACGTCCTGACTTTC	CASSQDSPLSGANVLTF	.	TRBV6-1	TRBJ2-6	many
TGTGCCAGCAACCCTTACAGGGGTCCATTCAACTACGAGCAGTACTTC	CASNPYRGPFNYEQYF	TRBD1	TRBV5-5	TRBJ2-7	.
TGTGCCAGCAGCCTAAGCGGTAGCGGGACCTGGTCGGCAGATACGCAGTATTTT	CASSLSGSGTWSADTQYF	TRBD2	TRBV7-2	TRBJ2-3	many
TGTGCCAGCTCACCACCGAAAGGGGGGGCTCGAGAGCAGTACTTC	CASSPPKGGAREQYF	.	TRBV18	TRBJ2-7	few
TGTGCCAGCAGCCTAATTGGGGTAGCGGGGGGCGCCCTCTACAATGAGCAGTTCTTC	CASSLIGVAGGALYNEQFF	TRBD2	TRBV7-2	TRBJ2-1	few
TGTGCCAGCAGCCAAGCCGGGAGGGCCCAGTACTTC	CASSQAGRAQYF	TRBD2	TRBV3-1	TRBJ2-5	many
TGTGCCTGGAGTGTCCAGAGCACCTACGAGCAGTACTTC	CAWSVQSTYEQYF	.	TRBV30	TRBJ2-7	many
TGCGCCAGCAGACCAGGGGGCTTCCAAGAGACCCAGTACTTC	CASRPGGFQETQYF	TRBD1	TRBV5-1	TRBJ2-5	many
TGTGCCAGCAGCCTTACCGCCGTGCGGGATACGCAGTATTTT	CASSLTAVRDTQYF	.	TRBV11-2	TRBJ2-3	many
TGCAGCGTTAAAGGGGGACAGACCTACGAGCAGTACTTC	CSVKGGQTYEQYF	TRBD1	TRBV29-1	TRBJ2-7	.
TGTGCCAGCAGCTTGTCGCGCAATCAGCCCCAGCATTTT	CASSLSRNQPQHF	.	TRBV11-1	TRBJ1-5	many
TGTGCCAGCAGCGGGACAGGGGAAAATCAGCCCCAGCATTTT	CASSGTGENQPQHF	TRBD1	TRBV12-3/TRBV12-4	TRBJ1-5	.
TGTGCCAGCACCACTGTAGTATCCGCCGGGGAGCTGTTTTTT	CASTTVVSAGELFF	.	TRBV2	TRBJ2-2	many
TGTGCCAGCAGTTTATTGGGGACCCAGTACTTC	CASSLLGTQYF	.	TRBV28	TRBJ2-5	many
TGTGCCAGCAGTTCGAGGACTAGCGGAAAAAGCACAGATACGCAGTATTTT	CASSSRTSGKSTDTQYF	TRBD2	TRBV27	TRBJ2-3	many
TGCGCCAGCAGCTTAGAGCCCGGGACGGGAAGTTCTGAAGCTTTCTTT	CASSLEPGTGSSEAFF	.	TRBV5-1	TRBJ1-1	.
TGTGCCAGCAGTTTAATAACCCCCCTCAATGAGCAGTTCTTC	CASSLITPLNEQFF	.	TRBV27	TRBJ2-1	few
TGTGCCAGCAGCTTAGGATCCGGGACAGGGGGGAACACTGAAGCTTTCTTT	CASSLGSGTGGNTEAFF	TRBD1	TRBV7-9	TRBJ1-1	many
TGCGCCAGCAGCTACGACATTCGGGACAGGGCTTTTAATTCACCCCTCCACTTT	CASSYDIRDRAFNSPLHF	TRBD1	TRBV4-3	TRBJ1-6	few
TGCAGTGCTAGAGATTTTAGGGCAGGGGGGAGCAATCAGCCCCAGCATTTT	CSARDFRAGGSNQPQHF	TRBD1	TRBV20-1	TRBJ1-5	many
TGTGCCAGCAGCTTAGAATACAGTCTAGCCGGCCAAGAGACCCAGTACTTC	CASSLEYSLAGQETQYF	.	TRBV7-2	TRBJ2-5	many
TGTGCCAGCAGCTTAAATAGCGGGACGGACACAGATACGCAGTATTTT	CASSLNSGTDTDTQYF	TRBD2	TRBV7-3	TRBJ2-3	.
TGTGCCAGTAGTATAGGCGACCCGGCTGGTCATGAGCAGTTCTTC	CASSIGDPAGHEQFF	.	TRBV19	TRBJ2-1	.
TGTGCCACAGGCGGAGACATGAACACTGAAGCTTTCTTT	CATGGDMNTEAFF	.	TRBV5-5	TRBJ1-1	many
TGTGCCAGCCATCGTCCAAACACTGAAGCTTTCTTT	CASHRPNTEAFF	.	TRBV6-2/TRBV6-3	TRBJ1-1	many
TGTGCCAGCAGGGAGTACAGGGCCGATCAGCCCCAGCATTTT	CASREYRADQPQHF	.	TRBV6-1	TRBJ1-5	.
TGTGCCAGCTCCGACAGGGGGCAGGAGACCCAGTACTTC	CASSDRGQETQYF	TRBD1	TRBV12-3/TRBV12-4	TRBJ2-5	few
TGTGCCAGCAAAAGGACAGTGGCCTATGAGCAGTTCTTC	CASKRTVAYEQFF	.	TRBV28	TRBJ2-1	many
TGTGCCAGTACCCCCCTCCGACAGGTGAACACTGAAGCTTTCTTT	CASTPLRQVNTEAFF	.	TRBV19	TRBJ1-1	few
TGTGCCACCAGCAGATCGGACAGAGGGGCCCATAGGCCCCAGCATTTT	CATSRSDRGAHRPQHF	.	TRBV15	TRBJ1-5	few
TGTGCCAGCAGGTCCCTAACTAGCTCCAATGAGCAGTTCTTC	CASRSLTSSNEQFF	.	TRBV11-2	TRBJ2-1	.
TGTGCCAGCAGCTTAGTAGCCCTCGAGGGGTCGTATGGCTACACCTTC	CASSLVALEGSYGYTF	.	TRBV7-2	TRBJ1-2	many
TGTGCCAGCAGTCAACGGGACAGAATCTATGGCTACACCTTC	CASSQRDRIYGYTF	TRBD1	TRBV27	TRBJ1-2	.
TGTGCCAGCAGTTATACTGACAGAGTAAGCACAGATACGCAGTATTTT	CASSYTDRVSTDTQYF	.	TRBV6-5	TRBJ2-3	many
TGTGCCACCAGAAAAAGGTATAGCAATCAGCCCCAGCATTTT	CATRKRYSNQPQHF	.	TRBV24-1	TRBJ1-5	many
TGTGCCACCAGAGGGACAACCTATGGCTACACCTTC	CATRGTTYGYTF	.	TRBV28	TRBJ1-2	once
TGTGCCAGCAGCATAGACGGCAGGGATGAAAAACTGTTTTTT	CASSIDGRDEKLFF	.	TRBV9	TRBJ1-4	.
TGTGCCAGCAGTCCCGGGACAGGGGTCCCAACTAATGAAAAACTGTTTTTT	CASSPGTGVPTNEKLFF	TRBD1	TRBV7-8	TRBJ1-4	few
TGTGCCAGCAGAAAAGGAGGGGGGGGGAACAATGAGCAGTTCTTC	CASRKGGGGNNEQFF	.	TRBV28	TRBJ2-1	many
TGTGCCAGCAGTACCCAAAGGAATGAAAAACTGTTTTTT	CASSTQRNEKLFF	.	TRBV6-1	TRBJ1-4	many
TGCAGTGCTAGAGGACTAGCGGGGGAGGCCTACAATGAGCAGTTCTTC	CSARGLAGEAYNEQFF	TRBD2	TRBV20-1	TRBJ2-1	many
TGTGCCAGCAGCTTCGGGGGTGGGTTGGGTGAAGCTTTCTTT	CASSFGGGLGEAFF	.	TRBV5-8	TRBJ1-1	many
TGTGCCAGCAGCACTCAGCGGGAGGGCGATCAAGAGACCCAGTACTTC	CASSTQREGDQETQYF	TRBD2	TRBV11-3	TRBJ2-5	.
TGTGCCAGCAGTTACTCGACAGGGAACAACCAGCCCCAGCATTTT	CASSYSTGNNQPQHF	TRBD1	TRBV6-6	TRBJ1-5	.
TGCGCCAGCAGCGACTCCTTGGACTTCACAGATACGCAGTATTTT	CASSDSLDFTDTQYF	.	TRBV5-1	TRBJ2-3	.
TGTGCCAGCAGTCAAAGGCGACAGCCGACAGATACGCAGTATTTT	CASSQRRQPTDTQYF	.	TRBV2	TRBJ2-3	once
TGCGCCAGCAGTACCGGGACGGTGAACACCGGGGAGCTGTTTTTT	CASSTGTVNTGELFF	.	TRBV10-1	TRBJ2-2	few
TGTGCCAGTAGCCGCGGGACAGGGGTAAGCTACGAGCAGTACTTC	CASSRGTGVSYEQYF	TRBD1	TRBV19	TRBJ2-7	.
TGTGCCAGCATAGGGACAGGGGGGAATACCGGGGAGCTGTTTTTT	CASIGTGGNTGELFF	TRBD1	TRBV6-1	TRBJ2-2	.
TGTGCCAGTGGCAGGGGGCCCGGGGAGCTGTTTTTT	CASGRGPGELFF	TRBD1	TRBV19	TRBJ2-2	.
TGTGCCTGGAGTGGACCTTCGAACTACAATGAGCAGTTCTTC	CAWSGPSNYNEQFF	.	TRBV30	TRBJ2-1	many
TGTGCCAGCAGCTGGCCCGGGACAGGGATTTACGAGCAGTACTTC	CASSWPGTGIYEQYF	TRBD1	TRBV7-2	TRBJ2-7	many
TGCAGCGTTGTAAGGGGGGCAGGGGGAGAGACCCAGTACTTC	CSVVRGAGGETQYF	.	TRBV29-1	TRBJ2-5	many
TGTGCCAGTAGAACCACCTTTTTGCCCACAGATACGCAGTATTTT	CASRTTFLPTDTQYF	.	TRBV19	TRBJ2-3	.
TGTGCCAGCAGCTCCCGGCGGGGGGAGGGCATTGAAGCTTTCTTT	CASSSRRGEGIEAFF	.	TRBV7-9	TRBJ1-1	many
TGCAGCGTCGGAGGGTCTAGCGGGGGTACCACGCCGGATACGCAGTATTTT	CSVGGSSGGTTPDTQYF	TRBD2	TRBV29-1	TRBJ2-3	many